These 15 T cell receptor beta chains originate from one sample sequenced in a study of glioma-infiltrating T cells. Using RNA template, CDR3s of TCR alpha and beta were amplified with iRepertoire arm-PCR. TCRdb reprocessed the multiplex PCR reads via MiXCR and lists one record per CDR3 protein. The table includes about 140,000 distinct CDR3 sequences, about 39% detected once. Material: glioma tissue, nonneoplastic brain tissue, or PBMCs (not recorded which). The origin of the receptors is a human donor with low-grade glioma or glioblastoma, undergoing nonglioma brain surgery, or in good health (not recorded which).

The chain employs TRBV5-1 and TRBJ2-3; D is ambiguous. Matching the DNA end better, TRBJ1-1 makes the J call doubtful. CDR1 SGHRS and CDR2 YFSETQ come from the germline V gene. The CDR3 spans 13 residues. The CDR3 region has the DNA TGCGCCAGCAGCTTGGACACGAACACTGAAGCTTTCTTT. Protein product: CASSLDTNTEAFF.

This clonotype turned up a few times. The chain joins TRBV6-1 to TRBJ1-5, with a weak D call TRBD1 (6 bases). There are 13 residues in the CDR3. Germline V gives CDR1 MNHNS, CDR2 SASEGT. Trimming took off 10 bases at V and 2 bases at J, with 12 bases between the two ends. The CDR3 loop reads CATISGGNQPQHF. CDR3 in DNA: TGTGCCACGATCTCAGGGGGCAATCAGCCCCAGCATTTT.

The chain links TRBV6-5 to TRBJ1-2, with no clear D. CDR1 MNHEY and CDR2 SVGAGI come from the germline V gene. V dropped 4 bases and J dropped 2 bases, with 8 bases sitting between them. The CDR3 has 13 amino acids. The CDR3 protein is CASSLSQNYGYTF. CDR3 DNA: TGTGCCAGCAGTTTATCTCAAAACTATGGCTACACCTTC.

The rearrangement links TRBV15 to TRBJ2-5, with D perhaps matching TRBD1 (5 bases). The CDR3 spans 13 residues. V was shortened by 8 bases and J by 3 bases, with 13 bases between the two germline ends. CDR1 is LNHNV, CDR2 YYDKDF, per germline (reference sequence). CDR3 protein: CATEDTIEETQYF. CDR3 coding DNA: TGTGCCACCGAGGACACGATCGAAGAGACCCAGTACTTC.

This clonotype was counted a few times. At one end, the junction sequence differs from germline, possibly due to a read error. The J gene is TRBJ2-5, the V gene TRBV3-1; no definite D call. CDR1 is LGHDT, CDR2 YNNKEL, per germline (reference sequence). CDR3 length: 15 amino acids. The CDR3 spells CASSQDLRYQEAQYF. Written as DNA, the CDR3 is TGTGCCAGCAGCCAAGATCTTCGATACCAAGAGGCCCAGTACTTC.

V gene TRBV3-1 combines with J gene TRBJ2-3; TRBD2 matches 9 bases. V lost 0 bases and J lost 6; bases outside the gene matches: 7. From germline, CDR1 is LGHDT and CDR2 YNNKEL (reference sequence). The CDR3 loop spans 16 amino acids. The CDR3 protein is CASSQDSSGGRDTQYF. The CDR3 bases are TGTGCCAGCAGCCAAGATTCCAGCGGGGGGCGGGATACGCAGTATTTT.

V and J are TRBV2 and TRBJ2-7; 8 positions agree with TRBD2. CDR1 is SNHLY, CDR2 FYNNEI, per germline. The CDR3 is 15 residues long. V was pared by 4 bases and J by 2 bases, with 7 bases of the junction left unmatched. The CDR3 loop reads CASSVDSGGTYEQYF. Here the CDR3 DNA reads TGTGCCAGCAGTGTGGACAGCGGGGGCACCTACGAGCAGTACTTC.

This clonotype was detected only a few times. The rearrangement links TRBV7-2 to TRBJ2-3; 7 nucleotides line up with TRBD1. This CDR3 has 15 amino acids. V shed 5 bases and J 5 bases; nucleotides not matched to a gene: 10. Germline V gene sequence: CDR1 SGHTA, CDR2 FQGNSA. CDR3 residues: CASSRDRATGDTQYF. The DNA of the CDR3 is TGTGCCAGCAGCCGCGACAGGGCTACAGGAGATACGCAGTATTTT. Filled out from reference TRBV7-2 and TRBJ2-3, the complete variable domain reads GAGVSQSPSNKVTEKGKDVELRCDPISGHTALYWYRQSLGQGLEFLIYFQGNSAPDKSGLPSDRFSAERTGGSVSTLTIQRTQQEDSAVYLCASSRDRATGDTQYFGPGTRLTVL.

This clonotype came up a few times. This chain joins TRBV4-2 and TRBJ2-7; D gene uncertain. The CDR3 runs 16 residues. V lost 0 bases, J lost 0 bases, and 12 bases lay in between. CDR1 is LGHNA and CDR2 is YNFKEQ in the germline V gene. CDR3 residues: CASSQDLAGSSYEQYF. CDR3 coding DNA: TGTGCCAGCAGCCAAGATCTTGCAGGCAGCTCCTACGAGCAGTACTTC.

V gene TRBV6-2 or TRBV6-3 combines with J gene TRBJ2-1, with D perhaps assigned TRBD1 or TRBD2 (5 bases each). The CDR3 totals 15 residues. V lost 5 bases and J 4 bases, leaving 15 bases between the germline ends. Germline V gene data show CDR1 as MNHEY and CDR2 as SVGEGT. The CDR3 DNA reads as TGTGCCAGCAGTGTACTAGTGGGACGTTACAATGAGCAGTTCTTC. As protein: CASSVLVGRYNEQFF.

This clonotype was observed a handful of times. The chain combines TRBV28 with TRBJ2-7, with a tentative D call TRBD1 (5 bases). Germline V gene sequence: CDR1 MDHEN, CDR2 SYDVKM. V lost 1 base and J 4 bases, leaving 11 bases between the germline ends. The CDR3 extends over 14 amino acids. CDR3: CASSLSGLIYEQYF. The CDR3 region has the DNA TGTGCCAGCAGTTTATCAGGGCTCATATACGAGCAGTACTTC.

This clonotype was picked up many times. The chain couples TRBV6-1 to TRBJ1-1; unclear D gene. The CDR3 loop spans 15 amino acids. From germline, CDR1 is MNHNS and CDR2 SASEGT. V dropped 3 bases and J dropped 1 base, with 12 bases sitting between them. The CDR3 sequence is CASSDWGYKNTEAFF. In DNA, the CDR3 is TGTGCCAGCAGTGATTGGGGTTACAAGAACACTGAAGCTTTCTTT.

The chain carries TRBV10-3 and TRBJ1-6; the D gene is possibly TRBD1 (6 bases). CDR1 is ENHRY, CDR2 SYGVKD, per germline. The CDR3 length is 17 residues. The V and J ends lost 10 bases and 0 bases respectively, with 19 bases between them. This CDR3 is CASQGQRLSSYNSPLHF. Written as DNA, the CDR3 is TGTGCCAGCCAAGGACAGCGCCTGAGCTCCTATAATTCACCCCTCCACTTT.

This clonotype has only a few counts. V gene TRBV28 combines with J gene TRBJ2-5, with no clear D. The CDR3 has 14 amino acids. V lost 7 bases and J 5 bases, leaving 17 bases between the germline ends. From germline, CDR1 is MDHEN and CDR2 SYDVKM. CDR3 nucleotides: TGTGCCAGCACCGAATGGACGGCTGCCGAGACCCAGTACTTC. It translates to CASTEWTAAETQYF.

Notes on this clonotype: The junction does not match germline at one end; this may be a read error. This chain joins TRBV6-5 and TRBJ2-1; D is unresolved. The CDR3 length is 12 residues. Germline values: CDR1 MNHEY, CDR2 SVGAGI. CDR3 in DNA: TGTGCCAGCATAGACTGGTACAATGGGCAGTTCTTC. The encoded protein is CASIDWYNGQFF.